The 10 T cell receptor beta chains in this list originate from one sample, sequenced in a study of regulatory T cells in long-lasting Graves disease. Time point described: newly diagnosed GD, antithyroid drugs for less than 3 months. With RNA extracted from PBMCs as input, the TCR library was made. In building TCR beta libraries, iRepertoire HTBI primers were used together with Arm-PCR of CDR3 regions. TCRdb reanalysed the multiplex PCR reads using MiXCR and keeps one entry per CDR3 protein. The sample has 500,000 or so distinct CDR3 sequences; approximately 16% are singletons. The same data also went into a second study, on T cells in Graves' hyperthyroidism and ophthalmopathy.

The specimen comprised peripheral blood mononuclear cells (PBMCs), sampled at new diagnosis, from a patient treated with antithyroid drugs. The receptors stem from a woman aged 40-65 years with Graves disease.

Remarks on this clonotype: This may stem from a read error, because a much larger clone lies one nucleotide away. The gene calls are TRBV12-3 or TRBV12-4 and TRBJ1-5, with D possibly being TRBD1 (6 bases). This CDR3 is built from 16 residues. Here the CDR3 DNA reads TGTGCCAGCGGTTTAGGTGGGGGCTTAAGCAATCAGCCCCAGCATTTT. Its protein is CASGLGGGLSNQPQHF.

This clonotype turned up a few times. This chain uses TRBV12-3 or TRBV12-4 with TRBJ2-7; D gene unclear. CDR3 size: 14 residues. Trimming pared 6 bases from V and 0 bases from J, leaving 12 bases between. DNA for the CDR3: TGTGCCAGCAGGGAAACCGTCCGCTCCTACGAGCAGTACTTC. This sequence encodes CASRETVRSYEQYF.

This clonotype was seen many times. The rearrangement joins TRBV20-1 to TRBJ2-5, with no clear D. Germline CDR1 is DFQATT and CDR2 is SNEGSKA (reference sequence). The CDR3 loop spans 10 amino acids. The V end lost 5 bases, the J end lost 2 bases, and 3 bases lay between the germline ends. The CDR3 protein is CSAGQETQYF. The CDR3 DNA is TGCAGTGCTGGACAAGAGACCCAGTACTTC.

This clonotype was observed at least ten times. The chain carries TRBV12-3 or TRBV12-4 and TRBJ2-1; 7 nucleotides match TRBD2. V dropped 7 bases and J dropped 0; count of bases not matched to a gene: 9. This CDR3 has 16 residues. The CDR3 is CASNLGGPFSYNEQFF. The CDR3 DNA is TGTGCCAGCAACCTGGGAGGGCCCTTCTCCTACAATGAGCAGTTCTTC.

In this sample, this clonotype turned up many times. The chain couples TRBV10-2 to TRBJ2-3, with D possibly matching TRBD1 (6 bases). The CDR3 is 12 amino acids. Germline V CDR1 and CDR2: WSHSY, SAAADI. V lost 7 bases and J lost 4, with 9 bases in between. The CDR3 coding sequence is TGCGCCAGCAACAAGGGGGCAGATACGCAGTATTTT. As protein: CASNKGADTQYF.

This clonotype came up many times. As DNA, the CDR3 is TGTGCCAGCAGCAAAACAGAGGGTATCTCCTACGAGCAGTACTTC. As protein: CASSKTEGISYEQYF. The chain uses TRBV12-3 or TRBV12-4 and TRBJ2-7; D possibly corresponds to TRBD2 (5 bases). Deletions cut 6 bases from V and 0 bases from J, with 15 bases between. There are 15 residues in the CDR3.

This clonotype was seen a handful of times. V gene TRBV4-1 combines with J gene TRBJ2-6; D unresolved. CDR1 and CDR2 (germline): MGHRA, YSYEKL. The CDR3 is made up of 16 amino acids. The germline V and J ends were trimmed by 4 bases and 1 base, with 11 bases remaining between them. CDR3: CASSPPGRSGANVLTF. The CDR3 nucleotides read TGCGCCAGCAGCCCTCCCGGTCGTTCTGGGGCCAACGTCCTGACTTTC.

This clonotype came up many times. The chain combines TRBV28 with TRBJ2-5, with D perhaps assigned TRBD1 or TRBD2 (6 bases each). The CDR3 has 15 residues. Trimming removed 2 bases from V and 5 bases from J, with 15 bases in between. CDR1 is MDHEN, CDR2 SYDVKM, per germline. The CDR3 sequence: CASSLGGGLRETQYF. In nucleotides, the CDR3 is TGTGCCAGCAGTTTAGGAGGGGGTCTAAGGGAGACCCAGTACTTC.

This clonotype was observed a few times. The chain recombines TRBV28 with TRBJ2-3; D unclear. Germline loops: CDR1 MDHEN, CDR2 SYDVKM. Trimming removed 2 bases from V and 9 bases from J, with 3 bases in between. The CDR3 loop spans 10 amino acids. This CDR3 reads CASSLRTQYF. Written as DNA, the CDR3 is TGTGCCAGCAGTTTAAGAACGCAGTATTTT.

The rearrangement joins TRBV5-1 to TRBJ1-3; D ambiguous. Trimming cost V 6 bases and J 0 bases, with 10 bases left between them. The CDR3 is made up of 14 amino acids. The germline V gene encodes CDR1 SGHRS and CDR2 YFSETQ. As DNA, the CDR3 is TGCGCCAGCACAGACGGAGCCTCTGGAAACACCATATATTTT. Translation gives CASTDGASGNTIYF.